Listed below are T cell receptor beta chains from one sample, sequenced in a study of PD-1 blockade in classical Hodgkin lymphoma. Profiling relied on immunoSEQ multiplex PCR, and the TCRdb table lists in-frame clones only, not all of them. The table lists 25,000 to 30,000 clones, less than 80% of them singletons. This sample comprised CD4+ T cells from blood, obtained before the fourth cycle of nivolumab. The receptors stem from a human donor with classical Hodgkin lymphoma. The CDR3 runs from the conserved cysteine through the conserved F or W. Fields, in order: J gene, clone size, D gene, V gene, CDR3 protein, CDR3 DNA. D genes are given only for firm matches. Where a row states a size, it is once, few, many or the class of an expanded clone; other rows omit it.

J gene: TRBJ1-1; clone size: -; D gene: -; V gene: TRBV18; CDR3 protein: CASSPLGVDTEAFF; CDR3 DNA: TGTGCCAGCTCACCACTGGGGGTTGACACTGAAGCTTTCTTT
J gene: TRBJ2-3; clone size: -; D gene: TRBD1; V gene: TRBV19; CDR3 protein: CASRSEVGTGGGDTQYF; CDR3 DNA: TGTGCCAGTAGATCCGAGGTCGGGACAGGGGGAGGGGATACGCAGTATTTT
J gene: TRBJ2-7; clone size: few; D gene: -; V gene: TRBV7-7; CDR3 protein: CASSLEYGPYEQYF; CDR3 DNA: TGTGCTAGCAGCTTAGAGTACGGGCCCTACGAGCAGTACTTC
J gene: TRBJ1-2; clone size: -; D gene: -; V gene: TRBV6-5; CDR3 protein: CASSYAGTTYGYTF; CDR3 DNA: TGTGCCAGCAGTTACGCAGGGACGACCTATGGCTACACCTTC
J gene: TRBJ2-7; clone size: -; D gene: -; V gene: TRBV18; CDR3 protein: CASSPPPGVGYEQYF; CDR3 DNA: TGTGCCAGCTCACCACCTCCGGGAGTGGGCTACGAGCAGTACTTC
J gene: TRBJ2-7; clone size: -; D gene: -; V gene: TRBV2; CDR3 protein: CASRASETSYEQYF; CDR3 DNA: TGTGCCAGCAGGGCTAGCGAAACCTCCTACGAGCAGTACTTC
J gene: TRBJ2-1; clone size: -; D gene: TRBD2; V gene: TRBV6-1; CDR3 protein: CASLKASGYNEQFF; CDR3 DNA: TGTGCCAGCCTTAAGGCTAGCGGTTACAATGAGCAGTTCTTC
J gene: TRBJ1-1; clone size: -; D gene: -; V gene: TRBV7-2; CDR3 protein: CASSYGNTEAFF; CDR3 DNA: TGTGCCAGCAGCTACGGAAACACTGAAGCTTTCTTT
J gene: TRBJ2-5; clone size: -; D gene: -; V gene: TRBV7-7; CDR3 protein: CASSLGGGPQETQYF; CDR3 DNA: TGTGCTAGCAGCTTAGGAGGGGGACCCCAAGAGACCCAGTACTTC
J gene: TRBJ1-2; clone size: -; D gene: TRBD1; V gene: TRBV7-9; CDR3 protein: CASSLWTGIAYGYTF; CDR3 DNA: TGTGCCAGCAGCCTTTGGACAGGGATCGCCTATGGCTACACCTTC
J gene: TRBJ2-3; clone size: -; D gene: -; V gene: TRBV10-2; CDR3 protein: CASMVGEATDTQYF; CDR3 DNA: TGCGCCAGTATGGTGGGGGAAGCCACAGATACGCAGTATTTT
J gene: TRBJ1-2; clone size: -; D gene: TRBD1; V gene: TRBV6-5; CDR3 protein: CASSTWTGGPGYTF; CDR3 DNA: TGTGCCAGCAGTACCTGGACAGGGGGACCTGGCTACACCTTC
J gene: TRBJ2-1; clone size: -; D gene: -; V gene: TRBV7-9; CDR3 protein: CASSSDTRLNEQFF; CDR3 DNA: TGTGCCAGCAGCTCTGATACTAGACTCAATGAGCAGTTCTTC
J gene: TRBJ1-3; clone size: -; D gene: -; V gene: TRBV2; CDR3 protein: CASSDPPGNTIYF; CDR3 DNA: TGTGCCAGCAGTGACCCCCCTGGAAACACCATATATTTT
J gene: TRBJ1-2; clone size: -; D gene: -; V gene: TRBV21-1; CDR3 protein: CASSEQGWNYGYTF; CDR3 DNA: TGTGCCAGCAGCGAACAGGGATGGAACTATGGCTACACCTTC
J gene: TRBJ1-1; clone size: once; D gene: -; V gene: TRBV19; CDR3 protein: CASSIWQNTEAFF; CDR3 DNA: TGTGCCAGTAGTATTTGGCAGAACACTGAAGCTTTCTTT
J gene: TRBJ1-1; clone size: -; D gene: -; V gene: TRBV6-1; CDR3 protein: CASSDGGQFEAFF; CDR3 DNA: TGTGCCAGCAGTGATGGAGGGCAGTTTGAAGCTTTCTTT
J gene: TRBJ1-5; clone size: once; D gene: -; V gene: TRBV7-2; CDR3 protein: CASSLDLFTASNQPQHF; CDR3 DNA: TGTGCCAGCAGCTTAGATTTGTTCACTGCTAGCAATCAGCCCCAGCATTTT
J gene: TRBJ1-5; clone size: -; D gene: -; V gene: TRBV9; CDR3 protein: CASSGTPREPQHF; CDR3 DNA: TGTGCCAGCAGCGGAACCCCGAGGGAGCCCCAGCATTTT
J gene: TRBJ2-7; clone size: -; D gene: -; V gene: TRBV19; CDR3 protein: CASSTYRLDEQYF; CDR3 DNA: TGTGCCAGTAGTACTTACAGGTTAGACGAGCAGTACTTC
J gene: TRBJ2-1; clone size: -; D gene: TRBD1; V gene: TRBV2; CDR3 protein: CASRADRANYNEQFF; CDR3 DNA: TGTGCCAGCAGGGCGGACAGGGCGAACTACAATGAGCAGTTCTTC
J gene: TRBJ2-2; clone size: once; D gene: -; V gene: TRBV6-5; CDR3 protein: CASRFGTGELFF; CDR3 DNA: TGTGCCAGCAGGTTCGGGACCGGGGAGCTGTTTTTT
J gene: TRBJ1-2; clone size: few; D gene: -; V gene: TRBV9; CDR3 protein: CASSVRGSNYGYTF; CDR3 DNA: TGTGCCAGCAGCGTACGGGGTAGCAACTATGGCTACACCTTC
J gene: TRBJ2-7; clone size: -; D gene: -; V gene: TRBV27; CDR3 protein: CASHPRGGEQYF; CDR3 DNA: TGTGCCAGCCACCCTCGAGGGGGAGAGCAGTACTTC
J gene: TRBJ2-3; clone size: few; D gene: -; V gene: TRBV19; CDR3 protein: CASSISGASTDTQYF; CDR3 DNA: TGTGCCAGTAGTATTTCGGGGGCTAGCACAGATACGCAGTATTTT
J gene: TRBJ2-1; clone size: -; D gene: TRBD2; V gene: TRBV5-8; CDR3 protein: CASSLEWEGYYNEQFF; CDR3 DNA: TGTGCCAGCAGCTTGGAGTGGGAGGGATATTACAATGAGCAGTTCTTC
J gene: TRBJ1-6; clone size: -; D gene: -; V gene: TRBV9; CDR3 protein: CASSVGGGQAMEPLHF; CDR3 DNA: TGTGCCAGCAGCGTAGGCGGGGGACAAGCAATGGAACCCCTCCACTTT
J gene: TRBJ1-1; clone size: few; D gene: TRBD1; V gene: TRBV7-3; CDR3 protein: CASSQTSNRGTEAFF; CDR3 DNA: TGTGCCAGCAGCCAAACTTCGAACAGGGGCACTGAAGCTTTCTTT
J gene: TRBJ2-7; clone size: -; D gene: -; V gene: TRBV18; CDR3 protein: CASSPHGGSYEQYF; CDR3 DNA: TGTGCCAGCTCACCACATGGGGGCTCCTACGAGCAGTACTTC